The sequence of this T cell receptor (beta chain) was determined in a study of cytomegalovirus exposure and HLA in healthy donors. General observations from the study: Later analysis associated a missense DCLRE1C variant with TCR beta V- and J-gene trimming.

As for this clone: No antigen is known for it.

CDR1 is SGHTS and CDR2 is YDEGEE in the germline V gene. The CDR3 has 16 amino acids. The germline V and J ends were trimmed by 7 bases and 12 bases, with 26 bases remaining between them. The PCR ran on 60 Vbeta and 13 Jbeta primers. The repertoire was sequenced with immunoSEQ multiplex PCR; TCRdb's copy has only in-frame clones and lacks some. The sample lists 50,000 to 55,000 clones, 70% to 85% occurring once. The V and J genes are TRBV5-8 and TRBJ2-6, with D possibly TRBD2 on 6 matching bases. This sequence originates from a woman in her forties or fifties in good health and CMV-seropositive. The material sequenced was PBMCs. In DNA, the CDR3 is TGTGCCAGCTCCTGGACAAGGGGCGGGACCTCTGGCGTCCTGACTTTC. Protein: CASSWTRGGTSGVLTF.